These T cell receptor beta chains were read from a single sample in a study of cytomegalovirus exposure and HLA in healthy donors. This table comes from immunoSEQ multiplex PCR, and its TCRdb copy is limited to in-frame clones, with some not included. Found here are around 150,000 clones, 70% to 90% of them singletons; the top ten hold approximately 9.4%. The sequenced sample consisted of PBMCs. The receptor set was obtained from a man between 18 and 29 years old in good health and CMV-seropositive. Both conserved end residues are part of each CDR3. D genes are given only for firm matches. Size is stated for part of the rows, as once, few or many counts, or as a class when the clone is expanded.

D: NA; V: TRBV4-1; size: few; J: TRBJ1-4; DNA: TGCGCCAGCAGCAGGGGAAGGACTGAAAAACTGTTTTTT; CDR3: CASSRGRTEKLFF
D: NA; V: TRBV9; size: NA; J: TRBJ2-4; DNA: TGTGCCAGCAGCGTAGCAGGAGGGTCTGCCAAAAACATTCAGTACTTC; CDR3: CASSVAGGSAKNIQYF
D: NA; V: TRBV19; size: once; J: TRBJ2-3; DNA: TGTGCCAGTAGCTGGGGGGGGCGGACAGATACGCAGTATTTT; CDR3: CASSWGGRTDTQYF
D: TRBD2; V: TRBV7-9; size: NA; J: TRBJ2-7; DNA: TGTGCCAGCAGCTTACTCGGGGAGGGAAACGAGCAGTACTTC; CDR3: CASSLLGEGNEQYF
D: NA; V: TRBV7-2; size: NA; J: TRBJ2-7; DNA: TGTGCCAGCAGCTTCGGCGGGTCCTACGAGCAGTACTTC; CDR3: CASSFGGSYEQYF
D: TRBD1; V: TRBV4-3; size: NA; J: TRBJ2-7; DNA: TGCGCCAGCAGCCAGGACAGGGGGGGATACGGGAACGAGCAGTACTTC; CDR3: CASSQDRGGYGNEQYF
D: NA; V: TRBV19; size: NA; J: TRBJ2-7; DNA: TGTGCCAGTAGTAGGCAGGGCAATGCCTACGAGCAGTACTTC; CDR3: CASSRQGNAYEQYF
D: NA; V: TRBV6-1; size: NA; J: TRBJ2-1; DNA: TGTGCCAGCAGTGATACAGACAATGAGCAGTTCTTC; CDR3: CASSDTDNEQFF
D: TRBD1; V: TRBV5-1; size: NA; J: TRBJ2-7; DNA: TGCGCCAGCAGCTTGGGACCCGGACAGGGTACCGCCTACGAGCAGTACTTC; CDR3: CASSLGPGQGTAYEQYF
D: NA; V: TRBV7-6; size: once; J: TRBJ1-1; DNA: TGTGCCAGCAGCTTAGCAAGGGCGGGGGTCACTGAAGCTTTCTTT; CDR3: CASSLARAGVTEAFF
D: TRBD1; V: TRBV25-1; size: NA; J: TRBJ1-5; DNA: TGTGCCAGCAGCCAAACAGGGGTGGGGCAGCCCCAGCATTTT; CDR3: CASSQTGVGQPQHF
D: NA; V: TRBV5-1; size: NA; J: TRBJ2-5; DNA: TGCGCCAGCAGCCCCTCGCCAGGGCGTACCAAGAAGACCCAGTACTTC; CDR3: CASSPSPGRTKKTQYF
D: NA; V: TRBV5-5; size: NA; J: TRBJ2-1; DNA: TGTGCCAGCAGCTTCCGGGGCGGGGAATACAATGAGCAGTTCTTC; CDR3: CASSFRGGEYNEQFF
D: TRBD1; V: TRBV4-1; size: NA; J: TRBJ1-1; DNA: TGCGCCAGCAGCCAAAGACAGGGGGCGCGGAACACTGAAGCTTTCTTT; CDR3: CASSQRQGARNTEAFF
D: TRBD1; V: TRBV19; size: NA; J: TRBJ1-5; DNA: TGTGCCAGTCGGACAGGGGGCTGGAGGGGCAATCAGCCCCAGCATTTT; CDR3: CASRTGGWRGNQPQHF
D: TRBD2; V: TRBV12-5; size: NA; J: TRBJ2-1; DNA: TGTGCTGGGGGGAGGGCGGGGGGGCGCTACAATGAGCAGTTCTTC; CDR3: CAGGRAGGRYNEQFF
D: NA; V: TRBV7-9; size: NA; J: TRBJ2-3; DNA: TGTGCCAGCAGCTTAGGGGCTAGCGGCACAGATACGCAGTATTTT; CDR3: CASSLGASGTDTQYF
D: NA; V: TRBV2; size: few; J: TRBJ2-5; DNA: TGTGCCAGCACCAGGGACCAAGAGACCCAGTACTTC; CDR3: CASTRDQETQYF
D: TRBD1; V: TRBV7-7; size: NA; J: TRBJ2-3; DNA: TGTGCTAGCAGCCAGACAGGGGGCGAGGGCACAGATACGCAGTATTTT; CDR3: CASSQTGGEGTDTQYF
D: TRBD1; V: TRBV5-4; size: NA; J: TRBJ2-5; DNA: TGTGCCAGCAGCTTTTCGGGACAGGGAGAGACCCAGTACTTC; CDR3: CASSFSGQGETQYF
D: TRBD1; V: TRBV12-5; size: NA; J: TRBJ1-2; DNA: TGTGCTAGTGGTTTGACGACAGGGAAGGCCGGCTACACCTTC; CDR3: CASGLTTGKAGYTF
D: NA; V: TRBV19; size: once; J: TRBJ1-1; DNA: TGTGCCAGTAGGTTCCCAGGGGCCATGAACACTGAAGCTTTCTTT; CDR3: CASRFPGAMNTEAFF
D: NA; V: TRBV19; size: NA; J: TRBJ1-4; DNA: TGTGCCAGTAGGCCCCAGGGCCCCCTTAATGAAAAACTGTTTTTT; CDR3: CASRPQGPLNEKLFF
D: NA; V: TRBV7-3; size: NA; J: TRBJ1-1; DNA: TGTGCCAGCAGCTCTCGCTTGGGGGGGGACACTGAAGCTTTCTTT; CDR3: CASSSRLGGDTEAFF
D: NA; V: TRBV9; size: NA; J: TRBJ1-4; DNA: TGTGCCAGCAGCGTAGATGGCAGGGGACAAACTAATGAAAAACTGTTTTTT; CDR3: CASSVDGRGQTNEKLFF
D: TRBD2; V: TRBV9; size: once; J: TRBJ2-1; DNA: TGTGCCAGCAGCGTAGCGGGGGGGGCCCTTGAGCAGTTCTTC; CDR3: CASSVAGGALEQFF
D: NA; V: TRBV7-9; size: once; J: TRBJ1-1; DNA: TGTGCCAGCAGCTTATCTCCGGTCCGGGGGGCCGACACTGAAGCTTTCTTT; CDR3: CASSLSPVRGADTEAFF
D: TRBD1; V: TRBV5-1; size: NA; J: TRBJ2-5; DNA: TGCGCCAGCAGCTCCTACAGGGGGGCGGGAGAGACCCAGTACTTC; CDR3: CASSSYRGAGETQYF
D: TRBD1; V: TRBV2; size: NA; J: TRBJ1-2; DNA: TGTGCCAGCAGTCCAACAGGGGGCGGTACTGGCTACACCTTC; CDR3: CASSPTGGGTGYTF
D: TRBD2; V: TRBV9; size: NA; J: TRBJ2-5; DNA: TGTGCCAGCAGCGTACAAGAGTACCGGACTAGCGGGGAACAGACCCAGTACTTC; CDR3: CASSVQEYRTSGEQTQYF
D: TRBD1; V: TRBV7-2; size: NA; J: TRBJ1-1; DNA: TGTGCCAGCAGCTCCCGACAGGGAGATAAAGCTTTCTTT; CDR3: CASSSRQGDKAFF
D: NA; V: TRBV7-2; size: few; J: TRBJ2-6; DNA: TGTGCCAGCAGCCGCGATCCTGGGGCCAACGTCCTGACTTTC; CDR3: CASSRDPGANVLTF
D: NA; V: TRBV5-1; size: NA; J: TRBJ1-4; DNA: TGCGCCAGCAGCGGCGAGGGCCTCCCTAATGAAAAACTGTTTTTT; CDR3: CASSGEGLPNEKLFF
D: TRBD1; V: TRBV6-5; size: NA; J: TRBJ2-5; DNA: TGTGCCAGCAGTAACGGGACAGTCCAAGAGACCCAGTACTTC; CDR3: CASSNGTVQETQYF
D: NA; V: TRBV18; size: NA; J: TRBJ2-1; DNA: TGTGCCAGCTCACCGACAGCGACTCATGAGCAGTTCTTC; CDR3: CASSPTATHEQFF
D: NA; V: TRBV2; size: NA; J: TRBJ2-7; DNA: TGTGCCAGCAGAAGTCGGACAGTTCAGTCCTACGAGCAGTACTTC; CDR3: CASRSRTVQSYEQYF
D: TRBD1; V: TRBV7-9; size: NA; J: TRBJ2-3; DNA: TGTGCCAGCAGCCGCGGGACAGGCTACACAGATACGCAGTATTTT; CDR3: CASSRGTGYTDTQYF
D: NA; V: TRBV28; size: NA; J: TRBJ2-2; DNA: TGTGCCAGCAGTCCCTTCTTCCAGCGATTGACCGGGGAGCTGTTTTTT; CDR3: CASSPFFQRLTGELFF